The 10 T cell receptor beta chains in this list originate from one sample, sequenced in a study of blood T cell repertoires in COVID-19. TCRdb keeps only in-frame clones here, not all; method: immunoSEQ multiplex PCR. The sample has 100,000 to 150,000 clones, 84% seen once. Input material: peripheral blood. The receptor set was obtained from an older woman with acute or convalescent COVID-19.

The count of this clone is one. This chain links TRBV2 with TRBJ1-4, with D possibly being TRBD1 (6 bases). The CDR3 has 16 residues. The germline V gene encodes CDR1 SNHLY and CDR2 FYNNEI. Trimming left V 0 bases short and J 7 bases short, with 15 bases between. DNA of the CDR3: TGTGCCAGCAGTGAAGCGCTTCGGGGGGCGCGTGAAAAACTGTTTTTT. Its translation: CASSEALRGAREKLFF.

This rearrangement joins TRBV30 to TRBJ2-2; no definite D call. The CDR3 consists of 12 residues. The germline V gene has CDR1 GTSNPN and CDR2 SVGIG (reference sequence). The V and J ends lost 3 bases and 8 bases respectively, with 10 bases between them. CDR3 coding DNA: TGTGCCTGGAGCGAAAATACAGGGGAGCTGTTTTTT. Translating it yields CAWSENTGELFF.

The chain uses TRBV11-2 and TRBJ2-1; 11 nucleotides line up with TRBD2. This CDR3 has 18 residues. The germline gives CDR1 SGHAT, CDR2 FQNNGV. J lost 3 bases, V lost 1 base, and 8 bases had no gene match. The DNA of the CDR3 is TGTGCCAGCAGCTTAGGGCCTAGCGGGGGGATTGGCTACAATGAGCAGTTCTTC. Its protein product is CASSLGPSGGIGYNEQFF.

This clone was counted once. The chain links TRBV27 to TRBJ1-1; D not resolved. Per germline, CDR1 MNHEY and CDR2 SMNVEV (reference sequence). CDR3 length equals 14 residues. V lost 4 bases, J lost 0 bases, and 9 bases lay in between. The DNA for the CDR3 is TGTGCCAGCAGTTCCGACACCATGAACACTGAAGCTTTCTTT. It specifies CASSSDTMNTEAFF.

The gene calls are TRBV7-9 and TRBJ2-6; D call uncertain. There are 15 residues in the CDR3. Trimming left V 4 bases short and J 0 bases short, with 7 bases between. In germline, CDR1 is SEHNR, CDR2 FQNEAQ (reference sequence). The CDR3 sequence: CASSSGNSGANVLTF. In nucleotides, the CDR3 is TGTGCCAGCAGCTCAGGCAACTCTGGGGCCAACGTCCTGACTTTC. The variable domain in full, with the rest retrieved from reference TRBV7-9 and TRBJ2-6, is DTGVSQNPRHKITKRGQNVTFRCDPISEHNRLYWYRQTLGQGPEFLTYFQNEAQLEKSRLLSDRFSAERPKGSFSTLEIQRTEQGDSAMYLCASSSGNSGANVLTFGAGSRLTVL.

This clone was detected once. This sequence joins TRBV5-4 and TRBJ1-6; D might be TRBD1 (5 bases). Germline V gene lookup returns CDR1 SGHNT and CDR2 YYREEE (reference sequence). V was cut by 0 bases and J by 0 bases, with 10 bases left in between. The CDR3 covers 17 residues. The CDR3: CASSLAGGNSYNSPLHF. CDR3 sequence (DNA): TGTGCCAGCAGCTTGGCCGGGGGGAACTCCTATAATTCACCCCTCCACTTT.

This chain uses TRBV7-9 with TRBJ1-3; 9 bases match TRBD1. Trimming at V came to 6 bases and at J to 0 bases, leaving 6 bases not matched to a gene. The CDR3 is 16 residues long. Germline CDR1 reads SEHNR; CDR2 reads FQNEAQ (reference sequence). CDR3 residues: CASSRDRAISGNTIYF. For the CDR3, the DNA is TGTGCCAGCAGTCGGGACAGGGCTATCTCTGGAAACACCATATATTTT.

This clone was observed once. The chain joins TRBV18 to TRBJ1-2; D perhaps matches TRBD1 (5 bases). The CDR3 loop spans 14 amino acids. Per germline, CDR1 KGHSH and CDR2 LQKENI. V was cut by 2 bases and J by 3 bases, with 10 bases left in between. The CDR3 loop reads CASSPAAGDYGYTF. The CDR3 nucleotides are TGTGCCAGCTCACCAGCAGCGGGGGACTATGGCTACACCTTC.

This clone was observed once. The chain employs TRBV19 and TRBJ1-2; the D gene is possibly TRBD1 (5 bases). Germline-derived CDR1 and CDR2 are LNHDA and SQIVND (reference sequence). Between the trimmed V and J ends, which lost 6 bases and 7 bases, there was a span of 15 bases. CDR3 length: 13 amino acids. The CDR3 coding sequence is TGTGCCAGTAGGTCGACACCAGGGCTTGGCTACACCTTC. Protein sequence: CASRSTPGLGYTF. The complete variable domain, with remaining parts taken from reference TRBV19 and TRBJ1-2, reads DGGITQSPKYLFRKEGQNVTLSCEQNLNHDAMYWYRQDPGQGLRLIYYSQIVNDFQKGDIAEGYSVSREKKESFPLTVTSAQKNPTAFYLCASRSTPGLGYTFGSGTRLTVV.

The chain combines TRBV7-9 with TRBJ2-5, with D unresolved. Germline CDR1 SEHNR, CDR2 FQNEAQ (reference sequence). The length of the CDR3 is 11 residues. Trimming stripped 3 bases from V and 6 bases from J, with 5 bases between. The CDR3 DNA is TGTGCCAGCAGCTTGGAGAAGACCCAGTACTTC. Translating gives CASSLEKTQYF.